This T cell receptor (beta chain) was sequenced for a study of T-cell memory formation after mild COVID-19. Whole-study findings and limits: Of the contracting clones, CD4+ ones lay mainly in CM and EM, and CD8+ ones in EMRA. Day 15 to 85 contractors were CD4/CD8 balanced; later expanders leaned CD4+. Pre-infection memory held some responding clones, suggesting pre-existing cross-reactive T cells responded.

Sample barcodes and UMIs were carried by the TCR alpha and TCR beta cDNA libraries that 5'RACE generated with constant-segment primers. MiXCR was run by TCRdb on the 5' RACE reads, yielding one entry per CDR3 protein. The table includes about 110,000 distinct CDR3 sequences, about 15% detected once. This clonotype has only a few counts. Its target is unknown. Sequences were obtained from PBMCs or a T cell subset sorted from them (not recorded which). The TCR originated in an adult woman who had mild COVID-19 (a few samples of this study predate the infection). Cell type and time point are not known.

The CDR3 here is CASSLRENGYNEQFF. The CDR3 nucleotides read TGTGCCAGCAGTTTAAGGGAGAATGGGTACAATGAGCAGTTCTTC. This chain joins TRBV27 and TRBJ2-1, with D possibly matching TRBD2 (5 bases). The V end was cut by 2 bases, the J end by 4 bases, with 12 bases between. Germline assignment: CDR1 MNHEY and CDR2 SMNVEV (reference sequence). This CDR3 has 15 amino acids.